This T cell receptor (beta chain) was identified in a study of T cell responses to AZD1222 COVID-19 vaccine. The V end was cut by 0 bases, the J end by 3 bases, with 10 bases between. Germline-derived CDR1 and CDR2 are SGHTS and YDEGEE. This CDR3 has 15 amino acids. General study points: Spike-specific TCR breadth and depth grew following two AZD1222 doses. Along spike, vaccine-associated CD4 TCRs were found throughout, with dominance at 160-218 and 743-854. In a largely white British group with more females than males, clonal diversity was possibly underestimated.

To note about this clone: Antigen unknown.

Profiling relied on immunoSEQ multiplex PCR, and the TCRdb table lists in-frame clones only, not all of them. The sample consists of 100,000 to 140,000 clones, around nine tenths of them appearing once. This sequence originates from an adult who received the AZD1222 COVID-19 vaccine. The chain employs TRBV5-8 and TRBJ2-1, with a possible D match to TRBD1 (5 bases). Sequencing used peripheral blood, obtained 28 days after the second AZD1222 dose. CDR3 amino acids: CASSLAGLGYNEQFF. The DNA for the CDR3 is TGTGCCAGCAGCTTGGCAGGGCTCGGCTACAATGAGCAGTTCTTC.